A single sample is the source of the 29 T cell receptor beta chains below, sequenced in a study of cytomegalovirus exposure and HLA in healthy donors. PCR amplification relied on 60 Vbeta primers (plus 13 Jbeta primers). Only in-frame clones appear in the TCRdb table, and some are missing; sequencing was by immunoSEQ multiplex PCR. Of around 97,000 clones listed, around 10% are singletons. Sequencing was done on a sample of PBMCs. Receptors originate from a man in his fifties in good health and CMV-seropositive.

This clone showed up just a few times. The rearrangement uses TRBV12-5 and TRBJ2-1, with TRBD2 matching over 11 bases. The CDR3 totals 15 residues. CDR1 and CDR2 from the germline V gene are LGHNT and FRNRAP. Unmatched junction bases numbered 5, after V lost 1 base and J lost 9 bases. The CDR3 sequence is CASGLGLAGSGEQFF. CDR3 DNA sequence: TGTGCTAGTGGTTTGGGACTAGCGGGGAGCGGTGAGCAGTTCTTC. Based on the CDR3 plus reference TRBV12-5 and TRBJ2-1, the full variable domain is DARVTQTPRHKVTEMGQEVTMRCQPILGHNTVFWYRQTMMQGLELLAYFRNRAPLDDSGMPKDRFSAEMPDATLATLKIQPSEPRDSAVYFCASGLGLAGSGEQFFGPGTRLTVL.

This clone was counted between two and nine times. The chain combines TRBV5-1 with TRBJ2-5, with 9 bases matching TRBD2. Germline CDR1 and CDR2: SGHRS and YFSETQ. The CDR3 has 17 amino acids. The V and J ends lost 2 bases and 3 bases, in that order; junction bases with no gene match: 11. CDR3 sequence reads: CASSFRLTSGVKETQYF. The DNA for the CDR3 is TGCGCCAGCAGCTTTCGCTTGACTAGCGGAGTAAAAGAGACCCAGTACTTC.

The V call is TRBV19, the J call TRBJ2-1; D ambiguous. Trimming stripped 4 bases from V and 9 bases from J, with 13 bases between. Germline values: CDR1 LNHDA, CDR2 SQIVND (reference sequence). This CDR3 is 13 amino acids long. Here the CDR3 DNA reads TGTGCCAGTAGTAGGAGTCTATCGGCTGAGCAGTTCTTC. This codes for CASSRSLSAEQFF.

This clone was picked up a small number of times. V is TRBV10-1 and J is TRBJ2-1, with D unclear. The CDR3 has 12 residues. Germline loops: CDR1 WNHNN, CDR2 SYGVQD (reference sequence). With 3 bases removed from V and 9 bases from J, the gap between germline ends came to 9 bases. The CDR3 loop reads CASSEGPGEQFF. CDR3 DNA sequence: TGCGCCAGCAGTGAAGGCCCGGGTGAGCAGTTCTTC.

This clone was detected only a few times. V usage is TRBV6-5 and J usage is TRBJ2-7; TRBD2 aligns across 9 bases. Germline CDR1 and CDR2: MNHEY and SVGAGI. This CDR3 has 15 residues. Losses at the gene ends were 0 bases for V and 4 bases for J; bases not matched to a gene: 4. The CDR3 bases are TGTGCCAGCAGTTACTCGACTAGCGGCCCGTACGAGCAGTACTTC. It translates to CASSYSTSGPYEQYF.

The rearrangement uses TRBV27 and TRBJ1-1; no definite D call. From germline, CDR1 is MNHEY and CDR2 SMNVEV (reference sequence). V lost 6 bases and J lost 8, with 16 bases in between. The CDR3 has 13 residues. CDR3 sequence (DNA): TGTGCCAGCAGCCCCACGACTGCTGAAGAAGCTTTCTTT. It yields the protein CASSPTTAEEAFF.

The chain couples TRBV6-5 to TRBJ2-7; TRBD2 aligns across 8 bases. This CDR3 has 16 amino acids. J was trimmed by 5 bases and V by 0 bases; bases with no gene match: 9. The germline CDR1 and CDR2 sequences are MNHEY and SVGAGI. The CDR3 DNA sequence: TGTGCCAGCAGTTACTCGGACGGGAGGGGGGAAGACGAGCAGTACTTC. Its protein product is CASSYSDGRGEDEQYF.

The chain joins TRBV7-2 to TRBJ2-5; 8 bases map to TRBD1. The CDR3 is made up of 16 amino acids. CDR1 SGHTA and CDR2 FQGNSA come from the germline V gene. The trim removed 5 bases at V and 5 bases at J, leaving 13 bases unmatched. CDR3 sequence reads: CASSLMGTGTRETQYF. CDR3 DNA: TGTGCCAGCAGCCTCATGGGGACAGGTACGCGGGAGACCCAGTACTTC.

This clone has only a few counts. This chain links TRBV10-3 with TRBJ1-2; TRBD1 agrees at 8 bases. J lost 4 bases, V lost 7 bases, and 8 bases had no gene match. The CDR3 runs 14 residues. Per the germline V gene, CDR1 is ENHRY and CDR2 is SYGVKD. The CDR3 spells CAITSDREIYGYTF. In DNA form, the CDR3 reads TGTGCCATCACCTCGGACAGGGAGATCTATGGCTACACCTTC.

The chain is built from TRBV5-5 and TRBJ2-3, with 8 bases that match TRBD1. V trimming: 3 bases; J trimming: 3 bases; junction bases outside the gene matches: 6. CDR3 length: 15 residues. Germline CDR1 SGHKS, CDR2 YYEKEE (reference sequence). The CDR3 coding sequence is TGTGCCAGCAGCTCGATCGGACAGGGAACAGATACGCAGTATTTT. Encoded protein: CASSSIGQGTDTQYF.

The V and J genes are TRBV29-1 and TRBJ2-7; unclear D gene. The germline V and J ends were trimmed by 3 bases and 0 bases, with 9 bases remaining between them. The CDR3 is made up of 13 amino acids. Germline V lookup: CDR1 SQVTM, CDR2 ANQGSEA. CDR3 DNA: TGCAGCGTTGAGGGCCTAAGCTCCTACGAGCAGTACTTC. As protein: CSVEGLSSYEQYF.

This clone turned up a few times. The CDR3 protein is CASSVDRVGTEAFF. DNA for the CDR3: TGTGCCAGCAGCGTCGACAGGGTTGGTACTGAAGCTTTCTTT. The rearrangement uses TRBV9 and TRBJ1-1, with TRBD1 identical over 7 bases. This CDR3 contains 14 residues. V lost 2 bases and J lost 5; bases outside the gene matches: 6. The germline V gene has CDR1 SGDLS and CDR2 YYNGEE.

V is TRBV5-6 and J is TRBJ2-7, with D maybe TRBD1 (6 bases). This CDR3 is built from 15 residues. The germline V gene encodes CDR1 SGHDT and CDR2 YYEEEE. V shed 4 bases and J shed 0 bases, with 14 bases lying between them. In nucleotides, the CDR3 is TGTGCCAGCAGCCCTGTTAGGGGGAGCTCCTACGAGCAGTACTTC. It codes for CASSPVRGSSYEQYF.

V usage is TRBV5-1 and J usage is TRBJ2-5, with 8 bases lining up with TRBD2. With 0 bases clipped from V and 0 bases from J, the junction kept 4 bases outside the gene matches. Germline CDR1 and CDR2: SGHRS and YFSETQ. The CDR3 sequence is 16 residues long. This CDR3 reads CASSLASGGYQETQYF. The CDR3 DNA reads as TGCGCCAGCAGCTTGGCCAGCGGGGGCTACCAAGAGACCCAGTACTTC.

The chain uses TRBV12-2 and TRBJ1-4; whether TRBD1, the table's D call, matches the DNA was not checked. TRBV12-2 is a pseudogene segment. The length of the CDR3 is 16 residues. The CDR3 DNA reads as TGTGCAAGTCGCTTAGCGATGGAACAGGGAGATGAAAAACTGTTTTTT. Translated, it gives CASRLAMEQGDEKLFF.

This clone has a handful of counts. This chain joins TRBV28 and TRBJ2-3; a weak D match, TRBD2 (5 bases). The CDR3 totals 13 residues. V was clipped by 7 bases and J by 2 bases, with 10 bases between them. The germline CDR1 and CDR2 sequences are MDHEN and SYDVKM. CDR3 DNA sequence: TGTGCCAGCACGCCGGGATACACAGATACGCAGTATTTT. Protein sequence: CASTPGYTDTQYF.

The rearrangement uses TRBV14 and TRBJ2-4, with a weak D call TRBD2 (6 bases). CDR3 length: 12 amino acids. Germline V gene lookup returns CDR1 SGHDN and CDR2 FVKESK. V gave up 4 bases and J gave up 10 bases, with 11 bases separating them. The DNA for the CDR3 is TGTGCCAGCAGCCCGCGGGGAGGAATTCAGTACTTC. This encodes CASSPRGGIQYF.

The rearrangement links TRBV10-3 to TRBJ2-7; 7 bases fit TRBD2. Germline V lookup: CDR1 ENHRY, CDR2 SYGVKD. This CDR3 region has 16 residues. V dropped 2 bases and J dropped 0; count of bases not matched to a gene: 7. The CDR3 loop is CAISEGLAVSSYEQYF. The CDR3, as DNA: TGTGCCATCAGTGAGGGGCTAGCGGTAAGCTCCTACGAGCAGTACTTC.

This chain joins TRBV29-1 and TRBJ2-5; D is undetermined. The germline gives CDR1 SQVTM, CDR2 ANQGSEA. Trimming pared 7 bases from V and 4 bases from J, leaving 10 bases between. The CDR3 spans 11 residues. Written as DNA, the CDR3 is TGCAGCGGGTCGGTTCTAGAGACCCAGTACTTC. This codes for CSGSVLETQYF.

CDR3 DNA sequence: TGTGCCAGTACCCTATCGAGGGATTCGAGTGGCTACACCTTC. It yields the protein CASTLSRDSSGYTF. The chain employs TRBV19 and TRBJ1-2; D uncertain. Per the germline V gene, CDR1 is LNHDA and CDR2 is SQIVND (reference sequence). The V end lost 7 bases, the J end lost 7 bases, and 19 bases lay between the germline ends. This CDR3 region has 14 residues.

The rearrangement uses TRBV27 and TRBJ2-1; 8 nucleotides line up with TRBD2. In germline, CDR1 is MNHEY, CDR2 SMNVEV (reference sequence). V was clipped by 2 bases and J by 6 bases; unmatched bases: 6. This CDR3 has 15 residues. CDR3 protein: CASSLTGLVTNEQFF. The CDR3 coding sequence is TGTGCCAGCAGTTTAACGGGACTAGTTACCAATGAGCAGTTCTTC.

The CDR3 DNA reads TGCAGCGTTGAATGGTTACAGAACACTGAAGCTTTCTTT. Encoded protein: CSVEWLQNTEAFF. The rearrangement joins TRBV29-1 to TRBJ1-1; D is undetermined. Trimming removed 2 bases at V and 1 base at J, with 8 bases between. Germline loops: CDR1 SQVTM, CDR2 ANQGSEA. The CDR3 consists of 13 residues.

J is TRBJ1-5 and V is TRBV27; 8 bases line up with TRBD1. V dropped 5 bases and J dropped 2; count of bases not matched to a gene: 5. Germline CDR1 MNHEY, CDR2 SMNVEV (reference sequence). This CDR3 has 15 amino acids. CDR3 in amino acids: CASSHRGDGNQPQHF. The CDR3 DNA sequence: TGTGCCAGCAGTCACAGGGGGGATGGCAATCAGCCCCAGCATTTT.

This clone was counted only a few times. V is TRBV28 and J is TRBJ2-6, with a weak D call TRBD2 (6 bases). V was trimmed by 6 bases and J by 0 bases, leaving 9 bases between them. Per germline, CDR1 MDHEN and CDR2 SYDVKM. This CDR3 has 15 residues. The chain's CDR3 is CASSGGFSGANVLTF. CDR3 DNA: TGTGCCAGCAGCGGGGGATTCTCTGGGGCCAACGTCCTGACTTTC.

This sequence joins TRBV30 and TRBJ1-2; D gene unclear. The CDR3 spans 14 residues. The ends were cut back, 3 bases at V and 4 bases at J, with 15 bases in the middle. Germline loops: CDR1 GTSNPN, CDR2 SVGIG (reference sequence). In DNA, the CDR3 is TGTGCCTGGAGAGTTTCCCCAGGTCGCTATGGCTACACCTTC. Residues: CAWRVSPGRYGYTF.

There are a few counts of this clone. The CDR3 loop reads CASSPLEAGVWYEQYF. In DNA, the CDR3 is TGTGCCAGCAGCCCCCTCGAAGCGGGAGTCTGGTACGAGCAGTACTTC. The chain is built from TRBV4-2 and TRBJ2-7; 8 nucleotides align to TRBD2. Germline V gene lookup returns CDR1 LGHNA and CDR2 YNFKEQ. The CDR3 has 16 amino acids. The V gene end was trimmed by 4 bases and the J gene end by 4 bases; junction bases not matched to a gene: 12.

This clone was seen a handful of times. This sequence joins TRBV30 and TRBJ1-1; maybe TRBD1 (6 bases). The CDR3 consists of 13 residues. V was clipped by 3 bases and J by 1 base, with 9 bases between them. The germline CDR1 and CDR2 sequences are GTSNPN and SVGIG (reference sequence). The CDR3 loop is CAWSADRNTEAFF. CDR3 nucleotides: TGTGCCTGGAGCGCGGACAGGAACACTGAAGCTTTCTTT.

This clone turned up a few times. Sequence at one end of the junction differs from germline and may be a read error. The rearrangement joins TRBV28 to TRBJ1-4; D remains ambiguous. Germline CDR1 MDHEN, CDR2 SYDVKM. This CDR3 has 17 residues. CDR3 amino acids: CASSRPTSPGTKEKLFF. In nucleotides, the CDR3 is TGTGCCAGCAGTCGACCTACATCTCCGGGTACTAAAGAAAAACTGTTTTTT.

The sample holds a few counts of this clone. The chain couples TRBV7-8 to TRBJ2-2; D is unresolved. The CDR3 runs 13 residues. V was clipped by 5 bases and J by 7 bases, with 11 bases between them. In germline, CDR1 is SGHVS, CDR2 FQNEAQ. The chain's CDR3 is CASSPKSGGELFF. DNA of the CDR3: TGTGCCAGCAGCCCCAAGTCGGGCGGGGAGCTGTTTTTT.